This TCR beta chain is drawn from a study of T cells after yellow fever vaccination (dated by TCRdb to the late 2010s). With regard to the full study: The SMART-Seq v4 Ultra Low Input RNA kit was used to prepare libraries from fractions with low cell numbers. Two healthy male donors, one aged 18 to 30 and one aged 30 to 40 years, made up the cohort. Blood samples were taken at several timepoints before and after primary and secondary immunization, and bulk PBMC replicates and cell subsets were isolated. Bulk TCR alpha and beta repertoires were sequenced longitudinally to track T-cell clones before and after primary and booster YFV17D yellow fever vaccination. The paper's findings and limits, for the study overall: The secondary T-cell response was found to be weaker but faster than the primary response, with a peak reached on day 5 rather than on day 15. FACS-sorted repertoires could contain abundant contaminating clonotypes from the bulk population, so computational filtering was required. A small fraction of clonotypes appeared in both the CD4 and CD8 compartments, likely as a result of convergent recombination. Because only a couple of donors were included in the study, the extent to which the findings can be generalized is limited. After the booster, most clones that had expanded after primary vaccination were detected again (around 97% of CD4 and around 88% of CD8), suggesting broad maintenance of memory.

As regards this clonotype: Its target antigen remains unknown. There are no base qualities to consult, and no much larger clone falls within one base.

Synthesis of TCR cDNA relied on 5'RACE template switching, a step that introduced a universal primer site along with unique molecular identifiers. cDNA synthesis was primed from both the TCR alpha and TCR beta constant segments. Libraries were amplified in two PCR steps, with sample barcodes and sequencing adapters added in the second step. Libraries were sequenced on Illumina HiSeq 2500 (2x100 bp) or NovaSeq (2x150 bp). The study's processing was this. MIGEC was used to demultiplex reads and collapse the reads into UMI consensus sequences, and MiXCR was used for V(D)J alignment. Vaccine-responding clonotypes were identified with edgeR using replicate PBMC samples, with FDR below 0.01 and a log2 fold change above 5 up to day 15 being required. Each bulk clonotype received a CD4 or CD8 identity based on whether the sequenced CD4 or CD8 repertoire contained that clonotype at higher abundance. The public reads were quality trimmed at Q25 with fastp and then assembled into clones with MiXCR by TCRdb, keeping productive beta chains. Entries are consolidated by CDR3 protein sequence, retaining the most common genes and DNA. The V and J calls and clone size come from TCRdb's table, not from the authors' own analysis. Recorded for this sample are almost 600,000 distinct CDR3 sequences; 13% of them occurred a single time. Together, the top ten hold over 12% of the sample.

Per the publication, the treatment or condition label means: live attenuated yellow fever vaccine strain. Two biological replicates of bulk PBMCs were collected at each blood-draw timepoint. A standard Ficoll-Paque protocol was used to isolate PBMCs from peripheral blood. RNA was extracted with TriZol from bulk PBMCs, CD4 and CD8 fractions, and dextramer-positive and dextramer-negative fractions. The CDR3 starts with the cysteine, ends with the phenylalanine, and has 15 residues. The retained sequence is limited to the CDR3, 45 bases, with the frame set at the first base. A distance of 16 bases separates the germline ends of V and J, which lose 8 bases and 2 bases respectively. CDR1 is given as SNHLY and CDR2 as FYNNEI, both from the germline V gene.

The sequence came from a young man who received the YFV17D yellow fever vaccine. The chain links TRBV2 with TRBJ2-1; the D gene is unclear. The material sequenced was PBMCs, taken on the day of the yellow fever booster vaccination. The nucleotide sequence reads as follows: TGTGCCAGCCTCGTCAACCTTTCTACCTACAATGAGCAGTTCTTC. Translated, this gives CASLVNLSTYNEQFF.